These 24 T cell receptor beta chains share one sample of origin, sequenced in a study of blood T cell repertoires in COVID-19. The table came from immunoSEQ multiplex PCR; TCRdb's copy has only in-frame clones and leaves some out. The sample has 350,000 to 400,000 clones; more than 75% are singletons. Sequencing was done on a sample of PBMCs or T cells enriched from blood (not recorded which). The receptors here all came from a woman aged 18-29 years who had recovered from COVID-19.

The CDR3 nucleotides are TGTGCCACCAGTGAAACGGGGACAGGAACGAAGCAGTACTTC. The encoded protein is CATSETGTGTKQYF. The chain is built from TRBV24-1 and TRBJ2-7; 8 bases line up with TRBD1. The CDR3 spans 14 residues. The germline gives CDR1 KGHDR, CDR2 SFDVKD. Trimming at V came to 4 bases and at J to 8 bases, leaving 9 bases not matched to a gene.

This chain connects TRBV6-6 to TRBJ2-7; the D is unclear. Germline V gives CDR1 MNHNY, CDR2 SVGAGI (reference sequence). Between the trimmed V and J ends, which lost 3 bases and 3 bases, there was a span of 6 bases. The length of the CDR3 is 12 residues. In nucleotides, the CDR3 is TGTGCCAGCAGTTATCTAAACTACGAGCAGTACTTC. Protein sequence: CASSYLNYEQYF.

This clone was counted a few times. V and J are TRBV27 and TRBJ2-1; 8 bases are a match to TRBD1. J gave up 5 bases and V 5 bases, and 5 bases lay outside the gene matches. The CDR3 consists of 14 residues. Germline CDR1 is MNHEY and CDR2 is SMNVEV (reference sequence). Here the CDR3 reads CASSGQGLNNEQFF. CDR3 nucleotide sequence: TGTGCCAGCAGTGGACAGGGTTTGAACAATGAGCAGTTCTTC.

The CDR3 is CASSRGTQSRNEQFF. The CDR3 bases are TGTGCCAGCAGCCGCGGGACCCAGAGTCGCAATGAGCAGTTCTTC. The chain links TRBV5-4 to TRBJ2-1; tentatively, D is TRBD2 (6 bases). The CDR3 is 15 residues long. Trimming left V 4 bases short and J 6 bases short, with 17 bases between. CDR1 is SGHNT and CDR2 is YYREEE in the germline V gene (reference sequence).

This sequence joins TRBV6-2 or TRBV6-3 and TRBJ2-3, with unresolved D. In germline, CDR1 is MNHEY, CDR2 SVGEGT. The CDR3 contains 15 residues. Trimming cost V 0 bases and J 1 base, with 8 bases left between them. The CDR3 protein is CASSYSKPRTDTQYF. The CDR3 DNA reads TGTGCCAGCAGTTACTCGAAGCCTCGCACAGATACGCAGTATTTT.

V gene TRBV30 combines with J gene TRBJ1-4; TRBD1 aligns across 7 bases. The J segment lost 0 bases and the V segment lost 3 bases, leaving 4 bases of the junction unmatched. Looked up from germline, CDR1 is GTSNPN and CDR2 is SVGIG (reference sequence). The CDR3 has 15 residues. This chain's CDR3 is CAWSAGTATNEKLFF. As DNA, the CDR3 is TGTGCCTGGAGCGCCGGGACAGCAACTAATGAAAAACTGTTTTTT.

CDR3 sequence reads: CATSRETSGLDEQYF. The CDR3 DNA reads TGTGCCACCAGCAGAGAAACCTCAGGATTGGACGAGCAGTACTTC. J is TRBJ2-7 and V is TRBV15; D gene uncertain. Trimming took off 0 bases at V and 5 bases at J, with 14 bases between the two ends. The germline CDR1 and CDR2 sequences are LNHNV and YYDKDF (reference sequence). The CDR3 is 15 amino acids.

The J gene is TRBJ2-7, the V gene TRBV7-6, with a weak D call TRBD1 (6 bases). The germline CDR1 and CDR2 sequences are SGHVS and FNYEAQ. The V end was cut by 1 base, the J end by 6 bases, with 13 bases between. This CDR3 comprises 14 residues. This chain's CDR3 is CASSLGQPGVEQYF. CDR3 in DNA: TGTGCCAGCAGCTTAGGTCAACCAGGGGTCGAGCAGTACTTC.

The genes are TRBV27 and TRBJ1-6; D unresolved. CDR1 and CDR2 (germline): MNHEY, SMNVEV (reference sequence). Trimming took off 5 bases at V and 9 bases at J, with 8 bases between the two ends. This CDR3 has 12 residues. CDR3 nucleotides: TGTGCCAGCAGTACGCCGGGTTCACCCCTCCACTTT. As protein: CASSTPGSPLHF.

The rearrangement links TRBV11-2 to TRBJ2-5; perhaps TRBD2 as D (6 bases). V gave up 6 bases and J gave up 2 bases, with 19 bases separating them. Germline V gene lookup returns CDR1 SGHAT and CDR2 FQNNGV. The CDR3 contains 16 residues. CDR3 bases: TGTGCCAGCAGAAAGGACCGGGGGAAGGGGCAAGAGACCCAGTACTTC. Translated: CASRKDRGKGQETQYF.

The chain couples TRBV9 to TRBJ1-1, with TRBD1 matching 8 bases. The germline V gene has CDR1 SGDLS and CDR2 YYNGEE. The V and J ends lost 4 bases and 1 base, in that order; junction bases with no gene match: 3. The CDR3 consists of 14 residues. The CDR3 DNA sequence: TGTGCCAGCAGCACCGACAGGGGGAACACTGAAGCTTTCTTT. It is translated as CASSTDRGNTEAFF. Full variable domain (missing parts from reference TRBV9 and TRBJ1-1): DSGVTQTPKHLITATGQRVTLRCSPRSGDLSVYWYQQSLDQGLQFLIQYYNGEERAKGNILERFSAQQFPDLHSELNLSSLELGDSALYFCASSTDRGNTEAFFGQGTRLTVV.

The rearrangement links TRBV2 to TRBJ1-5; TRBD1 matches 7 bases. J was trimmed by 3 bases and V by 6 bases; bases with no gene match: 8. CDR1 is SNHLY and CDR2 is FYNNEI in the germline V gene. This CDR3 is built from 15 residues. CDR3 in amino acids: CASRIRTGDNQPQHF. The CDR3 nucleotides read TGTGCCAGCAGGATTAGGACAGGCGACAATCAGCCCCAGCATTTT.

The CDR3 loop is CASSLVAEKETQYF. Here the CDR3 DNA reads TGCGCCAGCAGCTTGGTAGCGGAAAAAGAGACCCAGTACTTC. This sequence joins TRBV5-1 and TRBJ2-5, with a possible D match to TRBD2 (6 bases). Trimming left V 0 bases short and J 3 bases short, with 9 bases between. This CDR3 is 14 amino acids long. Germline CDR1 and CDR2: SGHRS and YFSETQ.

This rearrangement joins TRBV7-8 to TRBJ1-2, with 7 bases lining up with TRBD1. The germline gives CDR1 SGHVS, CDR2 FQNEAQ. Trimming removed 1 base from V and 4 bases from J; junction bases left unmatched: 3. This CDR3 has 14 residues. In DNA, the CDR3 is TGTGCCAGCAGCTTAGAGGACAGGACCTATGGCTACACCTTC. This gives the protein CASSLEDRTYGYTF.

V is TRBV5-1 and J is TRBJ1-1; TRBD1 is a possible D gene (6 bases). Trimming took off 1 base at V and 3 bases at J, with 22 bases between the two ends. CDR1 is SGHRS and CDR2 is YFSETQ in the germline V gene. The CDR3 consists of 18 residues. The CDR3 bases are TGCGCCAGCAGCTTGAGGGGCAGGGGATACTCCGTAGACACTGAAGCTTTCTTT. Its translation is CASSLRGRGYSVDTEAFF.

The chain has TRBV3-1 (or the pseudogene TRBV3-2) and TRBJ1-2, with 8 nucleotides matching TRBD1. Germline V CDR1 and CDR2: LGHDT, YNNKEL (reference sequence). The CDR3 runs 15 residues. The ends lost 4 bases at V and 6 bases at J; junction bases unmatched: 10. CDR3 nucleotide sequence: TGTGCCAGCAGCCCCACGTGGACAGGGACGCATGGCTACACCTTC. It specifies CASSPTWTGTHGYTF.

V gene TRBV11-3 combines with J gene TRBJ2-1; D gene uncertain. The CDR3 has 12 amino acids. Germline V lookup: CDR1 SGHNT, CDR2 YENEEA. V lost 5 bases and J lost 10, with 12 bases in between. Here the CDR3 reads CASSLDGYEQFF. For the CDR3, the DNA is TGTGCCAGCAGCCTCGACGGGTACGAGCAGTTCTTC.

The chain employs TRBV30 and TRBJ1-2; D is unclear. V lost 1 base to trimming and J lost 0 bases, with 12 bases between them. Germline V gene sequence: CDR1 GTSNPN, CDR2 SVGIG (reference sequence). The CDR3 runs 15 residues. CDR3 in amino acids: CAWSARPIANYGYTF. CDR3 coding DNA: TGTGCCTGGAGTGCGCGCCCGATAGCTAACTATGGCTACACCTTC.

The genes are TRBV19 and TRBJ2-1; 10 positions match TRBD1. Germline V CDR1 and CDR2: LNHDA, SQIVND (reference sequence). Trimming at V came to 9 bases and at J to 8 bases, leaving 10 bases not matched to a gene. This CDR3 is built from 14 residues. The CDR3, as DNA: TGTGCCAGCTCGGGGGACAGGGGTCTCTATGAGCAGTTCTTC. Protein sequence: CASSGDRGLYEQFF.

This clone was detected ten times or more. The chain couples TRBV6-6 to TRBJ1-5, with D possibly being TRBD1 (5 bases). Germline CDR1 reads MNHNY; CDR2 reads SVGAGI (reference sequence). The CDR3 loop spans 18 amino acids. Trimming shortened V by 5 bases and J by 3 bases, and 23 bases separated the two germline ends. The CDR3 nucleotides read TGTGCCAGCAGTCCCTCGACCCTAACAGGAAAACCCAATCAGCCCCAGCATTTT. Protein: CASSPSTLTGKPNQPQHF.

This sequence joins TRBV6-1 and TRBJ2-5; D possibly corresponds to TRBD1 (5 bases). Per germline, CDR1 MNHNS and CDR2 SASEGT. CDR3 length: 14 amino acids. With 6 bases removed from V and 2 bases from J, the gap between germline ends came to 13 bases. DNA of the CDR3: TGTGCCAGCAGCCCCTTGGGGCAGCAAGAGACCCAGTACTTC. Translated: CASSPLGQQETQYF.

V is TRBV9 and J is TRBJ2-1, with TRBD2 matching 13 bases. Germline V gene lookup returns CDR1 SGDLS and CDR2 YYNGEE. Trimming removed 3 bases from V and 5 bases from J; junction bases left unmatched: 14. CDR3 length: 19 residues. For the CDR3, the DNA is TGTGCCAGCAGCGACCCCTCAAAGACTAGCGGGGGGTACCACAATGAGCAGTTCTTC. Amino acids: CASSDPSKTSGGYHNEQFF.

The chain carries TRBV9 and TRBJ2-3, with 15 bases aligning to TRBD2. The length of the CDR3 is 16 residues. V gave up 4 bases and J gave up 6 bases; unmatched junction bases: 6. Germline V gene lookup returns CDR1 SGDLS and CDR2 YYNGEE. CDR3 sequence: CASSPNGLAGGDTQYF. The CDR3 DNA reads as TGTGCCAGCAGCCCCAACGGACTAGCGGGGGGGGATACGCAGTATTTT.

The chain links TRBV3-1 (or the pseudogene TRBV3-2) to TRBJ1-2; a possible D gene is TRBD1 (6 bases). From germline, CDR1 is LGHDT and CDR2 YNNKEL (reference sequence). Trimming removed 0 bases from V and 3 bases from J, with 14 bases in between. The CDR3 totals 16 residues. The CDR3 DNA sequence: TGTGCCAGCAGCCAAGATCTCCCAACAGGGTACTATGGCTACACCTTC. Protein sequence: CASSQDLPTGYYGYTF.